This record looks at one T cell receptor (beta chain) sequence and its context. Its binding antigen is unknown. No much larger clone is present one base from it, and per-base qualities are unavailable. Enrolling through a virtual design, the prospective study's participants ranged in age from roughly 18 to 89 years and lived across roughly 23 United States geographic areas. In the prospective study, cohorts were assigned on the basis of participant-reported clinical history obtained from a screening survey and a study questionnaire. In the prospective study, mobile phlebotomists collected whole blood, serum and a nasopharyngeal or oropharyngeal swab from each participant. Participants in the prospective study had the option to provide additional blood draws and questionnaires over a roughly two-month period. Blood samples from the prospective study were shipped frozen or at room temperature prior to DNA extraction.

The CDR3, cysteine through phenylalanine, is 16 amino acids long. This entry keeps only the CDR3 DNA: 48 bases, framed from base 1. The germline V and J ends show losses of 6 bases and 0 bases respectively, and no gene match explains 6 bases of the junction. The germline V gene sets CDR1 to KGHSH and CDR2 to LQKENI. TCRbeta CDR3 regions were amplified from genomic DNA by means of the immunoSEQ Assay, a bias-controlled multiplex PCR. The study's processing was this. Within the assay, amplification of reference gene primers was used to estimate how many nucleated cells each sample contained. To quantify the absolute abundance of each unique TCRbeta CDR3 rearrangement, sequence reads were collapsed and filtered. For each sample, productive Simpson clonality was calculated as the square root of Simpson's diversity index over productive rearrangements. Sourced from immuneACCESS, this table was stored by TCRdb with only in-frame sequences that have V and J called. A share of the clones is absent; for the studies checked, an unresolved V gene accounts for under half, and the remainder has no known explanation. V and J calls and clone size are given by that table; D and trimming were obtained from the DNA. Recorded for this sample are 260,000 or so clones; approximately 89% of them occurred a single time. The ten biggest clones cover about 1.2% of the sample.

The entry originates in a study of blood T cell repertoires in COVID-19 (dated by TCRdb to 2018 to 2020). With respect to the entire study: The collaborator samples originated in the United States, Italy and Spain and spanned the acute and convalescent phases of COVID-19. The material from the prospective study consisted of cDNA or gDNA derived from T cells, B-cell-depleted T cells, or PBMCs. The dataset comprised deeply sampled blood TCRbeta repertoires from subjects exposed to, actively infected with, or recovered from COVID-19. The repertoires were released in a freely available public database intended as a resource for research on the immune response to SARS-CoV-2. The samples were drawn from two sources: the first 160 participants of the ongoing ImmuneRACE study, and 1,200 or so subjects contributed by 6 global collaborators. The sample metadata nearly always contained a de-identified subject ID, COVID-19 status, age in years and sex. Where HLA class I and class II types were available, the types were taken from metadata supplied by the sample provider, not from assay-based typing.

Study-wide conclusions, independent of this receptor: How much clinical and demographic metadata was included differed by source and by participant, and the metadata was provided uncurated.

The sequence links TRBV18 to TRBJ1-3, with TRBD1 identical over 9 junction bases. Input material: PBMCs or T cells enriched from blood (not recorded which). The receptor was isolated from a woman aged 40 to 50 with acute COVID-19. The nucleotides are TGTGCCAGCTCCCCCCCGGGACAGGGCTCTGGAAACACCATATATTTT. This gives the protein CASSPPGQGSGNTIYF.